Listed here are 27 T cell receptor beta chains from one sample, sequenced in a study of shared clonotypes between healthy human individuals. Here immunoSEQ multiplex PCR was the method, and the copy in TCRdb shows in-frame clones only, minus some. The sample lists 2.3 million or so clones; 85% to 95% were seen once. Sequencing was done on a sample of naive CD4+ T cells from PBMCs. Regarding subset: CD45RA+ positively selected. These receptors were collected from a man between 18 and 35 years old in good health. Some clones in this sample may be carry-over from other donors' samples.

About this clone: This sample includes further DNA sequences coding for the same CDR3. The chain carries TRBV11-3 and TRBJ1-1, with D hard to call. This CDR3 contains 13 residues. V lost 1 base to trimming and J lost 1 base, with 4 bases between them. Germline V gene lookup returns CDR1 SGHNT and CDR2 YENEEA. The CDR3 nucleotides are TGTGCCAGCAGCTTAGGGAGGAACACTGAAGCTTTCTTT. Amino acids: CASSLGRNTEAFF.

V and J are TRBV18 and TRBJ2-7; the match to TRBD1 covers 9 bases. The length of the CDR3 is 14 residues. Germline lookup yields CDR1 KGHSH and CDR2 LQKENI. J gave up 6 bases and V 3 bases, and 6 bases lay outside the gene matches. Here the CDR3 reads CASSPGQGMGEQYF. In nucleotides, the CDR3 is TGTGCCAGCTCACCGGGACAGGGCATGGGCGAGCAGTACTTC.

The V and J genes are TRBV6-5 and TRBJ2-7, with unresolved D. Trimming cost V 2 bases and J 1 base, with 12 bases left between them. CDR1 and CDR2 from the germline V gene are MNHEY and SVGAGI. The CDR3 spans 15 residues. The CDR3 protein is CASSYTPAVSYEQYF. As DNA, the CDR3 is TGTGCCAGCAGTTACACCCCCGCAGTATCCTACGAGCAGTACTTC.

The CDR3 DNA is TGTGCAAGTCGCTTGGGGCGGACAGGGCGGATGAACACTGAAGCTTTCTTT. Translated: CASRLGRTGRMNTEAFF. This chain joins TRBV12-2 and TRBJ1-1; TRBD1 is the table's D call and was not checked against the DNA. TRBV12-2 is reported as a pseudogene. The CDR3 extends over 17 amino acids.

This sequence joins TRBV18 and TRBJ1-4, with D perhaps matching TRBD1 (5 bases). Deletions cut 2 bases from V and 3 bases from J, with 13 bases between. This CDR3 has 16 amino acids. Germline values: CDR1 KGHSH, CDR2 LQKENI. The CDR3 DNA reads TGTGCCAGCTCACCAGGGCCGGGGCGATCTAATGAAAAACTGTTTTTT. This codes for CASSPGPGRSNEKLFF.

This clone was found once. CDR3 loop: CASQKSTGLSYEQYF. DNA for the CDR3: TGTGCCAGCCAAAAGTCGACAGGGCTCAGCTACGAGCAGTACTTC. This chain joins TRBV28 and TRBJ2-5; 7 bases are a match to TRBD1. The DNA end is a closer match to TRBJ2-7, so the J assignment may be wrong. Germline CDR1 is MDHEN and CDR2 is SYDVKM. The CDR3 extends over 15 amino acids.

The rearrangement uses TRBV5-1 and TRBJ1-1; D is undetermined. The CDR3 is 13 residues long. The V end lost 2 bases, the J end lost 1 base, and 6 bases lay between the germline ends. Germline values: CDR1 SGHRS, CDR2 YFSETQ. Here the CDR3 DNA reads TGCGCCAGCAGCTTTGGGGAGAACACTGAAGCTTTCTTT. It encodes CASSFGENTEAFF.

The chain combines TRBV9 with TRBJ2-5; 7 bases map to TRBD2. V gave up 3 bases and J gave up 2 bases; unmatched junction bases: 7. The CDR3 contains 15 residues. Germline V gene data show CDR1 as SGDLS and CDR2 as YYNGEE. The CDR3 coding sequence is TGTGCCAGCAGCGACCGCGGGACTAATCAAGAGACCCAGTACTTC. This translates into CASSDRGTNQETQYF. Together with reference TRBV9 and TRBJ2-5, the CDR3 gives the full variable domain: DSGVTQTPKHLITATGQRVTLRCSPRSGDLSVYWYQQSLDQGLQFLIQYYNGEERAKGNILERFSAQQFPDLHSELNLSSLELGDSALYFCASSDRGTNQETQYFGPGTRLLVL.

The chain links TRBV28 to TRBJ1-2; 7 bases fit TRBD1. Per germline, CDR1 MDHEN and CDR2 SYDVKM. The CDR3 contains 15 residues. The ends lost 7 bases at V and 4 bases at J; junction bases unmatched: 12. The CDR3 DNA reads TGTGCCAGCACCCGGACCGGCCCAGGGGGCTATGGCTACACCTTC. It encodes CASTRTGPGGYGYTF.

The CDR3 DNA reads as TGTGCCAGCAGCGATAAGGGGGCGGAAGCTAACTATGGCTACACCTTC. Translated, it gives CASSDKGAEANYGYTF. The chain carries TRBV5-4 and TRBJ1-2; 7 nucleotides line up with TRBD1. Germline V gives CDR1 SGHNT, CDR2 YYREEE (reference sequence). The V segment lost 4 bases and the J segment 0 bases; nucleotides outside the gene matches: 9. This CDR3 has 16 residues.

Comments on this clone: This sample also contains other DNA sequences that code for the same CDR3. The chain uses TRBV5-1 and TRBJ1-1, with no clear D. CDR3 size: 13 residues. The ends were cut back, 4 bases at V and 0 bases at J, with 7 bases in the middle. Germline V gene lookup returns CDR1 SGHRS and CDR2 YFSETQ. As DNA, the CDR3 is TGCGCCAGCAGCCCCAGCTTGAACACTGAAGCTTTCTTT. Its translation: CASSPSLNTEAFF. Variable domain in full (rest from reference TRBV5-1 and TRBJ1-1): KAGVTQTPRYLIKTRGQQVTLSCSPISGHRSVSWYQQTPGQGLQFLFEYFSETQRNKGNFPGRFSGRQFSNSRSEMNVSTLELGDSALYLCASSPSLNTEAFFGQGTRLTVV.

The chain has TRBV5-5 and TRBJ2-6; D ambiguous. Per the germline V gene, CDR1 is SGHKS and CDR2 is YYEKEE (reference sequence). This CDR3 is built from 15 residues. Trimming took off 6 bases at V and 0 bases at J, with 10 bases between the two ends. The CDR3 loop is CASTTLPSGANVLTF. The DNA for the CDR3 is TGTGCCAGCACCACCCTACCCTCTGGGGCCAACGTCCTGACTTTC.

This chain joins TRBV27 and TRBJ1-5; 7 bases are shared with TRBD1. The trim removed 6 bases at V and 7 bases at J, leaving 6 bases unmatched. The germline gives CDR1 MNHEY, CDR2 SMNVEV (reference sequence). This CDR3 region has 13 residues. The CDR3 loop reads CASRTGLAQPQHF. CDR3 DNA: TGTGCCAGCAGGACAGGGTTGGCGCAGCCCCAGCATTTT.

The chain combines TRBV10-3 with TRBJ1-4, with TRBD1 matching over 11 bases. This CDR3 region has 15 residues. The V gene's germline CDR1 is ENHRY and CDR2 SYGVKD. The J segment lost 12 bases and the V segment lost 3 bases, leaving 9 bases of the junction unmatched. The CDR3: CAISDRDRGDSQLFF. The CDR3 DNA reads as TGTGCCATCAGTGATAGGGACAGGGGGGACTCTCAACTGTTTTTT.

V is TRBV7-3 and J is TRBJ1-2; D is unresolved. This CDR3 has 13 amino acids. V was shortened by 5 bases and J by 6 bases, with 13 bases between the two germline ends. Germline-derived CDR1 and CDR2 are SGHTA and FQGTGA. The CDR3, as DNA: TGTGCCAGCAGCCCCAGCACGGGCCATGGCTACACCTTC. Its translation: CASSPSTGHGYTF.

The V and J genes are TRBV19 and TRBJ2-6; D not certain. Between the trimmed V and J ends, which lost 2 bases and 0 bases, there was a span of 5 bases. Germline lookup yields CDR1 LNHDA and CDR2 SQIVND (reference sequence). The CDR3 loop spans 15 amino acids. For the CDR3, the DNA is TGTGCCAGTAGTATATCAAGCTCTGGGGCCAACGTCCTGACTTTC. Translated, it gives CASSISSSGANVLTF.

This chain uses TRBV2 with TRBJ2-3; perhaps TRBD2 as D (6 bases). CDR3 size: 16 residues. Trimming took off 5 bases at V and 2 bases at J, with 17 bases between the two ends. Germline loops: CDR1 SNHLY, CDR2 FYNNEI. The CDR3 region is CASSPGLSFYTDTQYF. For the CDR3, the DNA is TGTGCCAGCAGTCCGGGACTCTCATTTTACACAGATACGCAGTATTTT.

Worth noting for this clone: The sample carries other DNA sequences with the same CDR3. This chain links TRBV18 with TRBJ2-1, with TRBD2 identical over 10 bases. Germline V gives CDR1 KGHSH, CDR2 LQKENI. The V segment lost 5 bases and the J segment 4 bases; nucleotides outside the gene matches: 5. There are 15 residues in the CDR3. Written as DNA, the CDR3 is TGTGCCAGCTCAGGGTTAGCGGGAGGTTACAATGAGCAGTTCTTC. It codes for CASSGLAGGYNEQFF. The entire variable domain, with the rest obtained from reference TRBV18 and TRBJ2-1, is as follows: NAGVMQNPRHLVRRRGQEARLRCSPMKGHSHVYWYRQLPEEGLKFMVYLQKENIIDESGMPKERFSAEFPKEGPSILRIQQVVRGDSAAYFCASSGLAGGYNEQFFGPGTRLTVL.

J is TRBJ2-7 and V is TRBV5-1, with D perhaps matching TRBD1 (6 bases). Trimming cost V 4 bases and J 0 bases, with 14 bases left between them. CDR1 SGHRS and CDR2 YFSETQ come from the germline V gene. This CDR3 spans 15 amino acids. The CDR3 coding sequence is TGCGCCAGCAGCCCCCGGACAGATAGCTCCTACGAGCAGTACTTC. Amino acid sequence: CASSPRTDSSYEQYF. Full variable domain (remainder filled in from reference TRBV5-1 and TRBJ2-7): KAGVTQTPRYLIKTRGQQVTLSCSPISGHRSVSWYQQTPGQGLQFLFEYFSETQRNKGNFPGRFSGRQFSNSRSEMNVSTLELGDSALYLCASSPRTDSSYEQYFGPGTRLTVT.

V is TRBV27 and J is TRBJ1-6, with D hard to call. V shed 2 bases and J shed 5 bases, with 1 base lying between them. Germline CDR1 MNHEY, CDR2 SMNVEV (reference sequence). This CDR3 comprises 12 residues. In DNA, the CDR3 is TGTGCCAGCAGTTTAAATAATTCACCCCTCCACTTT. Translating gives CASSLNNSPLHF.

This chain's CDR3 is CARLTGADSYEQYF. DNA for the CDR3: TGTGCCAGGTTGACAGGGGCGGATTCTTACGAGCAGTACTTC. The chain employs TRBV21-1 and TRBJ2-7; the D call TRBD1 from the table was never checked on the DNA. TRBV21-1 is noted as a pseudogene. CDR3 length: 14 amino acids.

The genes are TRBV25-1 and TRBJ2-5, with D perhaps TRBD2 (5 bases). Looked up from germline, CDR1 is MGHDK and CDR2 is SYGVNS. The CDR3 is made up of 13 amino acids. V was trimmed by 4 bases and J by 4 bases, leaving 10 bases between them. The CDR3 here is CASSGENLETQYF. The CDR3, as DNA: TGTGCCAGCAGTGGGGAGAACTTAGAGACCCAGTACTTC.

This chain joins TRBV7-2 and TRBJ1-3; D may be TRBD1 (5 bases). Trimming removed 0 bases at V and 0 bases at J, with 12 bases between. The CDR3 length is 17 residues. Germline CDR1 and CDR2: SGHTA and FQGNSA. CDR3 DNA: TGTGCCAGCAGCTTAGCGTTTCGGGGGGGCTCTGGAAACACCATATATTTT. This translates into CASSLAFRGGSGNTIYF.

The chain is built from TRBV11-2 and TRBJ2-2; D not certain. V was clipped by 5 bases and J by 6 bases, with 10 bases between them. The CDR3 consists of 13 residues. Germline values: CDR1 SGHAT, CDR2 FQNNGV. This CDR3 reads CASSLIIPGELFF. DNA for the CDR3: TGTGCCAGCAGCCTTATAATCCCCGGGGAGCTGTTTTTT. The full variable domain, with the rest looked up from reference TRBV11-2 and TRBJ2-2, is EAGVAQSPRYKIIEKRQSVAFWCNPISGHATLYWYQQILGQGPKLLIQFQNNGVVDDSQLPKDRFSAERLKGVDSTLKIQPAKLEDSAVYLCASSLIIPGELFFGEGSRLTVL.

The chain has TRBV7-9 and TRBJ1-6; D is uncertain. Germline CDR1 reads SEHNR; CDR2 reads FQNEAQ (reference sequence). Trimming took off 1 base at V and 7 bases at J, with 11 bases between the two ends. CDR3 length: 15 amino acids. CDR3 protein: CASSLGGVVNSPLHF. CDR3 nucleotide sequence: TGTGCCAGCAGCTTAGGAGGCGTCGTCAATTCACCCCTCCACTTT.

A few counts support this clone. V gene TRBV10-3 combines with J gene TRBJ1-2; D is undetermined. The CDR3 length is 14 residues. Trimming took off 10 bases at V and 8 bases at J, with 23 bases between the two ends. Per the germline V gene, CDR1 is ENHRY and CDR2 is SYGVKD. The CDR3 DNA is TGTGCCACTACCCAACAGTTTCCCAGAGGGGGCTACACCTTC. This codes for CATTQQFPRGGYTF.

The sample holds one count of this clone. The chain combines TRBV15 with TRBJ1-1, with D tentatively TRBD1 (5 bases). Germline V gene data show CDR1 as LNHNV and CDR2 as YYDKDF (reference sequence). Trimming cost V 0 bases and J 4 bases, with 15 bases left between them. The CDR3 spans 16 residues. As DNA, the CDR3 is TGTGCCACCAGCAGAGATCGCCAGGGTCTCGGCACTGAAGCTTTCTTT. It translates to CATSRDRQGLGTEAFF.